These T cell receptor beta chains were read from a single sample in a study of T cell repertoires in cytomegalovirus infection. TCRdb independently ran MiXCR on the reads; one entry per CDR3 protein. The repertoire consists of under 850,000 distinct CDR3 sequences, with 35% to 45% occurring once and the leading ten covering around 2.6%. The sequencing sample was made of PBMCs. The receptors were gathered from a human donor in good health (CMV status not recorded). Some clones in this sample may be carry-over from other donors' samples. The CDR3 runs from the conserved cysteine through the conserved F or W. D genes are given only for firm matches. Clone sizes are given selectively: once, few, many, or a class where the clone is expanded.

clone size: -; V gene: TRBV25-1; J gene: TRBJ1-6; D gene: TRBD1; CDR3 protein: CASSEGGQGPLTPLHF; CDR3 DNA: TGTGCCAGCAGTGAAGGCGGACAGGGGCCACTTACGCCCCTCCACTTT
clone size: -; V gene: TRBV20-1; J gene: TRBJ2-2; D gene: -; CDR3 protein: CSVRGAGDTGELFF; CDR3 DNA: TGCAGTGTTAGGGGAGCAGGGGACACCGGGGAGCTGTTTTTT
clone size: few; V gene: TRBV28; J gene: TRBJ2-4; D gene: -; CDR3 protein: CASSSPVRAKNIQYF; CDR3 DNA: TGTGCCAGCAGCTCCCCGGTCCGTGCCAAAAACATTCAGTACTTC
clone size: -; V gene: TRBV5-5; J gene: TRBJ2-6; D gene: -; CDR3 protein: CASSLMKGTWVGANVLTF; CDR3 DNA: TGTGCCAGCAGCTTGATGAAGGGGACCTGGGTGGGGGCCAACGTCCTGACTTTC
clone size: -; V gene: TRBV5-8; J gene: TRBJ1-6; D gene: -; CDR3 protein: CASSFRGDNSPLHF; CDR3 DNA: TGTGCCAGCAGCTTCCGGGGTGATAATTCACCCCTCCACTTT
clone size: few; V gene: TRBV28; J gene: TRBJ1-5; D gene: -; CDR3 protein: CASSPSRQPQHF; CDR3 DNA: TGTGCCAGCAGTCCTTCTAGACAGCCCCAGCATTTT
clone size: few; V gene: TRBV2; J gene: TRBJ1-6; D gene: TRBD1; CDR3 protein: CASSTGQPFKKFSPLHF; CDR3 DNA: TGTGCCAGCAGTACGGGACAGCCCTTTAAGAAGTTCTCACCCCTCCACTTT
clone size: few; V gene: TRBV7-9; J gene: TRBJ2-5; D gene: -; CDR3 protein: CASSPEHDGRKRETQYF; CDR3 DNA: TGTGCCAGCAGCCCCGAGCACGACGGCCGGAAGCGGGAGACCCAGTACTTC
clone size: few; V gene: TRBV27; J gene: TRBJ2-7; D gene: TRBD1; CDR3 protein: CASSDRDRSSYEQYF; CDR3 DNA: TGTGCCAGCAGTGACCGGGACAGGAGCTCCTACGAGCAGTACTTC
clone size: -; V gene: TRBV12-3/TRBV12-4; J gene: TRBJ1-3; D gene: -; CDR3 protein: CASSLIGGLAGNTIYF; CDR3 DNA: TGTGCCAGCAGTTTAATAGGGGGATTAGCTGGAAACACCATATATTTT
clone size: -; V gene: TRBV5-1; J gene: TRBJ2-3; D gene: TRBD2; CDR3 protein: CASSRLAVPDTQYF; CDR3 DNA: TGCGCCAGCAGCCGACTAGCGGTCCCAGATACGCAGTATTTT
clone size: -; V gene: TRBV19; J gene: TRBJ2-1; D gene: -; CDR3 protein: CASSIPPAGSYNEQFF; CDR3 DNA: TGTGCCAGTAGTATACCCCCAGCGGGCTCCTACAATGAGCAGTTCTTC
clone size: few; V gene: TRBV28; J gene: TRBJ2-7; D gene: TRBD1; CDR3 protein: CASSLITGGTYEQYF; CDR3 DNA: TGTGCCAGCAGTTTAATTACAGGGGGAACCTACGAGCAGTACTTC
clone size: -; V gene: TRBV20-1; J gene: TRBJ1-5; D gene: -; CDR3 protein: CSALPTVMQPQHF; CDR3 DNA: TGCAGTGCCCTTCCGACAGTAATGCAGCCCCAGCATTTT
clone size: -; V gene: TRBV5-6; J gene: TRBJ2-5; D gene: TRBD2; CDR3 protein: CASSYAGTSGGAGETQYF; CDR3 DNA: TGTGCCAGCAGCTATGCCGGGACTAGCGGGGGGGCTGGCGAGACCCAGTACTTC
clone size: -; V gene: TRBV29-1; J gene: TRBJ2-7; D gene: -; CDR3 protein: CSVGGQTYEQYF; CDR3 DNA: TGCAGCGTGGGGGGGCAGACCTACGAGCAGTACTTC
clone size: few; V gene: TRBV12-3/TRBV12-4; J gene: TRBJ1-5; D gene: TRBD1; CDR3 protein: CASSFRDRGKAHQPQHF; CDR3 DNA: TGTGCCAGCAGTTTCCGGGACAGGGGAAAGGCACATCAGCCCCAGCATTTT
clone size: few; V gene: TRBV7-8; J gene: TRBJ1-1; D gene: -; CDR3 protein: CASSRLTGLGNTEAFF; CDR3 DNA: TGTGCCAGCAGCCGCCTTACAGGGCTGGGAAACACTGAAGCTTTCTTT
clone size: few; V gene: TRBV6-1; J gene: TRBJ2-7; D gene: TRBD1; CDR3 protein: CASSRQGGREQYF; CDR3 DNA: TGTGCCAGCAGTAGACAGGGTGGGCGCGAGCAGTACTTC
clone size: few; V gene: TRBV6-5; J gene: TRBJ1-1; D gene: -; CDR3 protein: CASSYWQGTEAFF; CDR3 DNA: TGTGCCAGCAGTTACTGGCAGGGCACTGAAGCTTTCTTT
clone size: -; V gene: TRBV6-2/TRBV6-3; J gene: TRBJ1-1; D gene: -; CDR3 protein: CASSEFQGLGTEAFF; CDR3 DNA: TGTGCCAGCAGTGAATTTCAGGGGCTCGGCACTGAAGCTTTCTTT
clone size: few; V gene: TRBV4-1; J gene: TRBJ1-1; D gene: -; CDR3 protein: CASSQGGKAFF; CDR3 DNA: TGCGCCAGCAGCCAAGGAGGAAAAGCTTTCTTT
clone size: -; V gene: TRBV19; J gene: TRBJ2-1; D gene: -; CDR3 protein: CASSILHGREKQFF; CDR3 DNA: TGTGCCAGTAGTATCCTACACGGCAGGGAGAAGCAGTTCTTC
clone size: few; V gene: TRBV20-1; J gene: TRBJ1-2; D gene: TRBD1; CDR3 protein: CSARHGTGDSGYTF; CDR3 DNA: TGCAGTGCTAGACACGGGACAGGGGATTCTGGCTACACCTTC
clone size: -; V gene: TRBV19; J gene: TRBJ2-3; D gene: -; CDR3 protein: CASHPQASTDTQYF; CDR3 DNA: TGTGCCAGTCACCCCCAAGCTAGCACAGATACGCAGTATTTT
clone size: few; V gene: TRBV28; J gene: TRBJ1-4; D gene: TRBD1; CDR3 protein: CASSPPGQARKLFF; CDR3 DNA: TGTGCCAGCAGTCCACCGGGACAGGCCCGAAAACTGTTTTTT
clone size: -; V gene: TRBV28; J gene: TRBJ2-4; D gene: -; CDR3 protein: CASSRSLAKNIKYF; CDR3 DNA: TGTGCCAGCAGTAGATCTTTAGCCAAAAACATTAAGTACTTC
clone size: few; V gene: TRBV6-2/TRBV6-3; J gene: TRBJ1-4; D gene: -; CDR3 protein: CASRSGWGSEKLFF; CDR3 DNA: TGTGCCAGCAGGTCAGGGTGGGGTTCTGAAAAACTGTTTTTT
clone size: few; V gene: TRBV4-2; J gene: TRBJ1-2; D gene: -; CDR3 protein: CASSADGTTNGYTF; CDR3 DNA: TGTGCCAGCAGCGCAGACGGGACGACGAATGGCTACACCTTC
clone size: few; V gene: TRBV6-5; J gene: TRBJ1-5; D gene: -; CDR3 protein: CASSYSGVRQPQHF; CDR3 DNA: TGTGCCAGCAGTTATTCAGGGGTGAGGCAGCCCCAGCATTTT
clone size: many; V gene: TRBV20-1; J gene: TRBJ2-1; D gene: TRBD1; CDR3 protein: CSARQGDNEQFF; CDR3 DNA: TGCAGTGCTAGACAGGGGGACAATGAGCAGTTCTTC
clone size: -; V gene: TRBV12-3/TRBV12-4; J gene: TRBJ2-5; D gene: -; CDR3 protein: CASSFRGGQRETQYF; CDR3 DNA: TGTGCCAGCAGCTTCAGGGGGGGACAGCGAGAGACCCAGTACTTC
clone size: -; V gene: TRBV20-1; J gene: TRBJ1-1; D gene: -; CDR3 protein: CSARDISRTEAFF; CDR3 DNA: TGCAGTGCTAGAGATATTTCGAGAACTGAAGCTTTCTTT
clone size: -; V gene: TRBV11-2; J gene: TRBJ2-7; D gene: -; CDR3 protein: CASSKSLLYEQYF; CDR3 DNA: TGTGCCAGCAGCAAGAGTTTACTCTACGAGCAGTACTTC
clone size: -; V gene: TRBV27; J gene: TRBJ2-5; D gene: -; CDR3 protein: CASSLGAPETQYF; CDR3 DNA: TGTGCCAGCAGTTTAGGGGCCCCGGAGACCCAGTACTTC
clone size: few; V gene: TRBV6-5; J gene: TRBJ2-7; D gene: -; CDR3 protein: CASSYKEGGSYEQYF; CDR3 DNA: TGTGCCAGCAGTTACAAGGAGGGGGGTTCCTACGAGCAGTACTTC
clone size: -; V gene: TRBV6-6; J gene: TRBJ1-6; D gene: TRBD1; CDR3 protein: CASSQTLTGADNSPLHF; CDR3 DNA: TGTGCCAGCAGCCAAACACTCACAGGGGCCGATAATTCACCCCTCCACTTT
clone size: -; V gene: TRBV7-7; J gene: TRBJ2-2; D gene: -; CDR3 protein: CASSPGDNIGELFF; CDR3 DNA: TGTGCTAGCAGCCCGGGGGATAACATCGGGGAGCTGTTTTTT
clone size: -; V gene: TRBV10-3; J gene: TRBJ2-3; D gene: -; CDR3 protein: CAISESVDTQYF; CDR3 DNA: TGTGCCATCAGTGAGTCGGTGGATACGCAGTATTTT
clone size: once; V gene: TRBV6-4; J gene: TRBJ2-3; D gene: TRBD2; CDR3 protein: CASSATSGDSTDTQYF; CDR3 DNA: TGTGCCAGCAGTGCCACTAGCGGGGATAGCACAGATACGCAGTATTTT
clone size: -; V gene: TRBV11-2; J gene: TRBJ2-1; D gene: TRBD2; CDR3 protein: CASSLEGPSGRDEQFF; CDR3 DNA: TGTGCCAGCAGCTTAGAAGGCCCTAGCGGGAGAGATGAGCAGTTCTTC